Detailed here is one TCR beta chain. This specimen comes from a study of blood T cell repertoires in COVID-19. In the authors' methods: Using reference gene primer amplification, nucleated cell counts were estimated. TCRdb's copy holds only in-frame clones and misses some; the assay was immunoSEQ multiplex PCR. V, J and clone size reflect that table, while D and trimming were determined from the DNA. The sample carries approximately 63,000 clones, 91% recorded once. Germline V gives CDR1 SQVTM, CDR2 ANQGSEA. The V and J ends lost 4 bases and 0 bases respectively, with 7 bases between them. This CDR3 spans 12 amino acids.

Specimen: peripheral blood. This rearrangement joins TRBV29-1 to TRBJ2-7, with a possible D match to TRBD2 (5 bases). This receptor was obtained from a human donor in a cohort sampled during active COVID-19. The CDR3 sequence: CSVATNSYEQYF. CDR3 DNA sequence: TGCAGCGTTGCGACTAACTCCTACGAGCAGTACTTC.